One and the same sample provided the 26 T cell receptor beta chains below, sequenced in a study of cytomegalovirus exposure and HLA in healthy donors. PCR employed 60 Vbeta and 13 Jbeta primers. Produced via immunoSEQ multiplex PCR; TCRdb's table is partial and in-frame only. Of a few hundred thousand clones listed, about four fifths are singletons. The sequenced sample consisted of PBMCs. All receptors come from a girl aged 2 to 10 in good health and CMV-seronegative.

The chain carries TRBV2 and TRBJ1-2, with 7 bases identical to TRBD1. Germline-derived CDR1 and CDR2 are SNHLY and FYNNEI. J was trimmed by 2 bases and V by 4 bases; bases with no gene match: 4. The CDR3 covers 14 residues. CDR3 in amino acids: CASSGGGANYGYTF. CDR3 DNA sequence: TGTGCCAGCAGTGGAGGGGGCGCAAACTATGGCTACACCTTC.

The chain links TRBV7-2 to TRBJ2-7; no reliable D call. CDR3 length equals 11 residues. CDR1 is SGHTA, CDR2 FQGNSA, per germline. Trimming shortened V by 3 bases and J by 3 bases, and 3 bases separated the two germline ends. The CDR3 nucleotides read TGTGCCAGCAGCTTGTACTACGAGCAGTACTTC. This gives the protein CASSLYYEQYF.

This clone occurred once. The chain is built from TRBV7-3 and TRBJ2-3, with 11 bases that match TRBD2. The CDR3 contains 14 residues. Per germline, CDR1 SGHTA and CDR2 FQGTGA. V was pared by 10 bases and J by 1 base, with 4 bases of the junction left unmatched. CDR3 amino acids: CATALAGGTDTQYF. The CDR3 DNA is TGTGCCACCGCACTAGCGGGAGGCACAGATACGCAGTATTTT.

The CDR3 reads CASSYGSRDGYTF. CDR3 coding DNA: TGTGCCAGCAGTTATGGTTCGAGGGATGGCTACACCTTC. The chain links TRBV6-7 to TRBJ1-2; D call uncertain. TRBV6-7 is reported as an ORF; its role is uncertain. This CDR3 is built from 13 residues. Trimming stripped 3 bases from V and 6 bases from J, with 11 bases between.

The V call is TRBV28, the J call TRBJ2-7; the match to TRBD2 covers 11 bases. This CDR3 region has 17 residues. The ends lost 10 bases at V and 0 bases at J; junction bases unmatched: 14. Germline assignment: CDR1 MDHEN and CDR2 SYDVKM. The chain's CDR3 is CAIKPGLAVLSSYEQYF. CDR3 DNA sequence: TGTGCCATAAAACCGGGACTAGCGGTTTTGAGCTCCTACGAGCAGTACTTC.

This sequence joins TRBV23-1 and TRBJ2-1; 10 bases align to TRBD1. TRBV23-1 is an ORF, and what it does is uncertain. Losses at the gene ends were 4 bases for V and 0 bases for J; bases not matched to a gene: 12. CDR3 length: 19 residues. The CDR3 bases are TGCGCCAGCAGTCTGCGGGACAGGGGCCGACCTGACTCCTACAATGAGCAGTTCTTC. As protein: CASSLRDRGRPDSYNEQFF.

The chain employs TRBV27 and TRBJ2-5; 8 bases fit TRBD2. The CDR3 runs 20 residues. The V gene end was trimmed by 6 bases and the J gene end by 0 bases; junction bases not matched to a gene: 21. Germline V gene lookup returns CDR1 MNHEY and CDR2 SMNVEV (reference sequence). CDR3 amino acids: CASSSPRRGAGQDYQETQYF. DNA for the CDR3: TGTGCCAGCAGCTCGCCCCGGCGGGGGGCAGGTCAGGATTACCAAGAGACCCAGTACTTC.

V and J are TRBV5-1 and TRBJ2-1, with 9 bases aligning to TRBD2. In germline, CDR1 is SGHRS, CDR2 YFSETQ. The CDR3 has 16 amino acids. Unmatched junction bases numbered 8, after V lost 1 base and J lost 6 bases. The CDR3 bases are TGCGCCAGCAGCTTGACCCCGGCGACTAGCGGCAATGAGCAGTTCTTC. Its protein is CASSLTPATSGNEQFF. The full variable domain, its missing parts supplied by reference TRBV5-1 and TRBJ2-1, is KAGVTQTPRYLIKTRGQQVTLSCSPISGHRSVSWYQQTPGQGLQFLFEYFSETQRNKGNFPGRFSGRQFSNSRSEMNVSTLELGDSALYLCASSLTPATSGNEQFFGPGTRLTVL.

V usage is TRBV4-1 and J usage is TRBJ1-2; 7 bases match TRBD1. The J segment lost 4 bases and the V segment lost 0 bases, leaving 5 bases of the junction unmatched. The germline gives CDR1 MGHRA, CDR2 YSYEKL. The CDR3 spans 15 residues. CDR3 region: CASSQDTTGTYGYTF. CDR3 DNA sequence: TGCGCCAGCAGCCAAGATACGACAGGGACCTATGGCTACACCTTC.

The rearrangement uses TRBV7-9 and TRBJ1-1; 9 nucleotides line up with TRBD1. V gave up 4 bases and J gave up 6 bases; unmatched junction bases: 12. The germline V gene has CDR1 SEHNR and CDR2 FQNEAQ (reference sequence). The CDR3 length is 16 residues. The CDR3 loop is CASSSYTQGAGAEAFF. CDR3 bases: TGTGCCAGCAGCTCTTACACACAGGGGGCCGGGGCTGAAGCTTTCTTT.

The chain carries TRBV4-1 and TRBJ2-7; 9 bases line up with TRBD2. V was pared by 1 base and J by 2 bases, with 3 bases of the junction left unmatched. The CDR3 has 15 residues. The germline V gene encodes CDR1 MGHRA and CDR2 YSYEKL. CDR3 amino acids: CASSQVAGAPYEQYF. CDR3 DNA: TGCGCCAGCAGCCAAGTAGCGGGAGCGCCCTACGAGCAGTACTTC.

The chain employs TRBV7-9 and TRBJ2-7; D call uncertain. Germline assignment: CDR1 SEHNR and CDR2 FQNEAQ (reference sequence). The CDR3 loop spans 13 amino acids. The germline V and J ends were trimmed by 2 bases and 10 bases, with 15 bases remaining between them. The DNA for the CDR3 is TGTGCCAGCAGCTTACTTTATACAGCCCCCCAGTACTTC. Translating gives CASSLLYTAPQYF. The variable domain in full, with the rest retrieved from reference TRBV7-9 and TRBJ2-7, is DTGVSQNPRHKITKRGQNVTFRCDPISEHNRLYWYRQTLGQGPEFLTYFQNEAQLEKSRLLSDRFSAERPKGSFSTLEIQRTEQGDSAMYLCASSLLYTAPQYFGPGTRLTVT.

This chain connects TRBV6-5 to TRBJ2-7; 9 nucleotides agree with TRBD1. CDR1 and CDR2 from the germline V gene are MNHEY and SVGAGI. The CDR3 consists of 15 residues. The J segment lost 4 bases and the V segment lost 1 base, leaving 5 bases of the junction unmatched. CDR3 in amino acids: CASSYYGTGLYEQYF. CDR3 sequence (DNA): TGTGCCAGCAGTTACTACGGGACAGGGCTGTACGAGCAGTACTTC.

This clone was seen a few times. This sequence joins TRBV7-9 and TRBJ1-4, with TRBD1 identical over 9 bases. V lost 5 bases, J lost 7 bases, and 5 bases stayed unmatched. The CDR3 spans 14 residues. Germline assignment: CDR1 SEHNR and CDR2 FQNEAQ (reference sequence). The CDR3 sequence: CASSTGQGGEKLFF. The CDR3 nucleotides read TGTGCCAGCAGCACGGGACAGGGAGGTGAAAAACTGTTTTTT.

CDR3 region: CASSHRDMNTEAFF. Here the CDR3 DNA reads TGTGCCAGCAGCCACAGGGACATGAACACTGAAGCTTTCTTT. The rearrangement joins TRBV21-1 to TRBJ1-1; the table's D call, TRBD1, was not checked against the DNA. TRBV21-1 is tagged as a pseudogene. The CDR3 loop spans 14 amino acids.

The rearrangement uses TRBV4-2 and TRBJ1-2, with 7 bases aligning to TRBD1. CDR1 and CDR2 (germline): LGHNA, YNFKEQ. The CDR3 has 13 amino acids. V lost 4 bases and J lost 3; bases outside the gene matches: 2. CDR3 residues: CASSRTGYYGYTF. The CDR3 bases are TGTGCCAGCAGCCGGACAGGCTACTATGGCTACACCTTC.

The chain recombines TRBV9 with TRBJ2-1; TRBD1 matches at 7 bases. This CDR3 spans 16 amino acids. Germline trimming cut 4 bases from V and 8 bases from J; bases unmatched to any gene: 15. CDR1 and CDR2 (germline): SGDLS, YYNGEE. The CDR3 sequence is CASSLPGDSLDHEQFF. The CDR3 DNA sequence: TGTGCCAGCAGCCTTCCTGGGGACAGCCTTGACCATGAGCAGTTCTTC.

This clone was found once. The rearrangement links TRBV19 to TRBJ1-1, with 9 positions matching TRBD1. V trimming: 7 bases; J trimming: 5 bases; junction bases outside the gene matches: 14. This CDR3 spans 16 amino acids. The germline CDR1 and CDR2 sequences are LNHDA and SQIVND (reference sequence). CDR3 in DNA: TGTGCCAGTAAGCCTAACAGGGGGCGGAGGAGAACTGAAGCTTTCTTT. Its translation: CASKPNRGRRRTEAFF.

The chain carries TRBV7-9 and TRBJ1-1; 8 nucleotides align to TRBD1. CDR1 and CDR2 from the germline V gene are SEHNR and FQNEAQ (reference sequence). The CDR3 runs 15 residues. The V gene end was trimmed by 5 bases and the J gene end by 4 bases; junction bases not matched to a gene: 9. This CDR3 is CASSPLRTGLTEAFF. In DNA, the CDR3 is TGTGCCAGCAGCCCACTTAGGACAGGGCTCACTGAAGCTTTCTTT.

The CDR3 here is CASSLGQTYQPQHF. The CDR3 nucleotides read TGTGCCAGCAGCTTGGGACAGACATATCAGCCCCAGCATTTT. V and J are TRBV5-6 and TRBJ1-5; D might be TRBD1 (5 bases). Trimming shortened V by 0 bases and J by 5 bases, and 9 bases separated the two germline ends. In germline, CDR1 is SGHDT, CDR2 YYEEEE. The CDR3 consists of 14 residues.

This CDR3 is CASSKQGYEQFF. For the CDR3, the DNA is TGTGCCAGCAGTAAACAGGGGTATGAGCAGTTCTTC. The chain combines TRBV2 with TRBJ2-1, with 7 bases that match TRBD1. V shed 5 bases, J shed 8 bases, and the junction held 3 bases outside the gene matches. CDR3 size: 12 residues. Germline loops: CDR1 SNHLY, CDR2 FYNNEI.

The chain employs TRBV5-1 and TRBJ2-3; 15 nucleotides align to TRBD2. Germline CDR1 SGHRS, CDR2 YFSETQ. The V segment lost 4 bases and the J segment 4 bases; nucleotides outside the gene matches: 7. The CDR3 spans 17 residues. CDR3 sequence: CASSVGTSGRFADTQYF. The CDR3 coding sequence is TGCGCCAGCAGCGTGGGGACTAGCGGGAGGTTTGCAGATACGCAGTATTTT. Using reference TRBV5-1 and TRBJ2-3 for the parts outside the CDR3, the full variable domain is KAGVTQTPRYLIKTRGQQVTLSCSPISGHRSVSWYQQTPGQGLQFLFEYFSETQRNKGNFPGRFSGRQFSNSRSEMNVSTLELGDSALYLCASSVGTSGRFADTQYFGPGTRLTVL.

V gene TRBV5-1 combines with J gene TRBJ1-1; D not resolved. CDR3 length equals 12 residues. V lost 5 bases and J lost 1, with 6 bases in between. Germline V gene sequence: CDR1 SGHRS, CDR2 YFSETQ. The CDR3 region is CASRLENTEAFF. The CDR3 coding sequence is TGCGCCAGCAGACTAGAGAACACTGAAGCTTTCTTT.

The CDR3 loop is CASSQVERYYNEQFF. CDR3 DNA: TGTGCCAGCAGCCAAGTAGAGCGGTATTACAATGAGCAGTTCTTC. The rearrangement joins TRBV14 to TRBJ2-1; a possible D gene is TRBD2 (5 bases). CDR3 length equals 15 residues. The germline V gene has CDR1 SGHDN and CDR2 FVKESK. The V gene lost 1 base and the J gene lost 4 bases, with 11 bases spanning the gap.

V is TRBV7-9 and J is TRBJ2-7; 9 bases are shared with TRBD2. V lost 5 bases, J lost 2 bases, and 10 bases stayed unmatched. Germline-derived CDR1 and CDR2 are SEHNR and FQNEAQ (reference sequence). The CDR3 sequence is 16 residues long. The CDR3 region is CASSPQERGVPYEQYF. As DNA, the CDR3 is TGTGCCAGCAGCCCCCAGGAGCGGGGGGTACCCTACGAGCAGTACTTC.

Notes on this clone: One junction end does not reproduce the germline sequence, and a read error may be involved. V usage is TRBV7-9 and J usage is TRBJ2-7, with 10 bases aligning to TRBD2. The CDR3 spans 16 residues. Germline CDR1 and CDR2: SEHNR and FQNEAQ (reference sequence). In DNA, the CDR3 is TGTTCCAGCATGGGGACCGGGACTAGCGCCTCCTACGAGCAGTACTTC. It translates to CSSMGTGTSASYEQYF.